In its sample, the clone carrying this T cell receptor beta chain ranks as medium-sized. Its target is unknown. The sample belongs to a study of breast tumors, draining lymph nodes, adjacent tissues. Points from the study as a whole: Luminal-like breast cancer showed significantly higher tumor–nontumor repertoire similarity than basal-like. Tumor TCR diversity was below lymph nodes but above nontumor tissue. The data were judged consistent with most tumor T cells coming from lymph node and expanding in tumor.

TCRdb redid the calling of the multiplex PCR reads with MiXCR, one entry per CDR3 protein. The sample contains some 25,000 distinct CDR3 sequences, over 60% of which appear only once. Germline CDR1 is DFQATT and CDR2 is SNEGSKA (reference sequence). After removal of 0 bases from V and 2 bases from J, the junction contained 8 bases not matched to a gene. CDR3 length: 17 amino acids. V and J are TRBV20-1 and TRBJ2-2; 8 nucleotides agree with TRBD2. This TCR derives from a female donor with breast cancer. Some clones in this sample may be carry-over from other donors' samples. Specimen: tumor-adjacent breast tissue. CDR3 DNA sequence: TGCAGTGCTAGAGATATCCGGACTAGCAGTAACACCGGGGAGCTGTTTTTT. Protein sequence: CSARDIRTSSNTGELFF.